These T cell receptor beta chains were read from a single sample in a study of cytomegalovirus exposure and HLA in healthy donors. Libraries were prepared by immunoSEQ multiplex PCR; TCRdb keeps only in-frame clonotypes and omits some of them. The table includes under 200,000 clones, approximately 77% detected once. Sequencing was carried out using PBMCs. The receptors derive from a male donor in good health and CMV-seropositive. Both conserved end residues are part of each CDR3.

TRBJ1-5	TRBV5-1	CASSPQGGTGDQPQHF
TRBJ2-1	TRBV6-5	CASSLAGGFSYNEQFF
TRBJ1-5	TRBV7-9	CASSLETSPQHF
TRBJ2-7	TRBV6-1	CASSGVRDSSYEQYF
TRBJ2-6	TRBV19	CASSIDHGGRAGANVLTF
TRBJ2-3	TRBV27	CASSLGRDTQYF
TRBJ2-1	TRBV7-2	CASTLRRGNEQFF
TRBJ2-7	TRBV5-3	CARSTTAARNEQYF
TRBJ2-7	TRBV5-1	CASSLGQYEQYF
TRBJ1-5	TRBV23-1	CASSQKGVGNYQPQHF
TRBJ1-5	TRBV6-5	CASSSDRVLNQPQHF
TRBJ2-3	TRBV19	CASSIYQGITDTQYF
TRBJ2-1	TRBV11-2	CASSQVVLYNEQFF
TRBJ1-1	TRBV18	CASSQSGTLTEAFF
TRBJ2-2	TRBV5-4	CASSLEYPGELFF
TRBJ2-2	TRBV25-1	CASSPGLNTGELFF
TRBJ2-4	TRBV7-2	CASSGRDRGAKNIQYF